The next 14 T cell receptor beta chains were all read from a single sample in a study of blood T cell repertoires in COVID-19. Assay used: immunoSEQ multiplex PCR; TCRdb lists only in-frame clones, some missing. The repertoire holds 120,000 to 150,000 clones, with approximately 82% as singletons. Source material: peripheral blood. Every receptor here comes from a woman in her forties or fifties in a cohort sampled during active or convalescent COVID-19.

With respect to this clone: Distinct nucleotide sequences in the sample also encode this CDR3. The chain is built from TRBV29-1 and TRBJ1-1; D might be TRBD1 (5 bases). The V and J ends lost 6 bases and 1 base respectively, with 12 bases between them. Germline V lookup: CDR1 SQVTM, CDR2 ANQGSEA. The CDR3 has 13 residues. The CDR3 here is CSVGQQGNTEAFF. Written as DNA, the CDR3 is TGCAGCGTGGGGCAGCAGGGGAACACTGAAGCTTTCTTT.

This clone has only one observation. The chain links TRBV7-2 to TRBJ2-2, with 9 bases aligning to TRBD2. CDR1 and CDR2 from the germline V gene are SGHTA and FQGNSA. The V and J ends lost 2 bases and 5 bases, in that order; junction bases with no gene match: 3. This CDR3 spans 15 amino acids. In nucleotides, the CDR3 is TGTGCCAGCAGCTTACAAGCGGGGGGAACCGGGGAGCTGTTTTTT. Encoded protein: CASSLQAGGTGELFF.

This chain connects TRBV5-5 to TRBJ2-5, with TRBD2 matching over 10 bases. There are 16 residues in the CDR3. Germline V lookup: CDR1 SGHKS, CDR2 YYEKEE (reference sequence). V gave up 5 bases and J gave up 3 bases; unmatched junction bases: 10. CDR3 nucleotide sequence: TGTGCCAGCAGGCGAAAGGGCCTAGCGGGGGAAGAGACCCAGTACTTC. This translates into CASRRKGLAGEETQYF.

This clone was counted only a few times. The gene calls are TRBV6-6 and TRBJ2-3; a possible D gene is TRBD1 (6 bases). The CDR3 runs to 15 residues. The V end lost 5 bases, the J end lost 1 base, and 13 bases lay between the germline ends. Germline lookup yields CDR1 MNHNY and CDR2 SVGAGI (reference sequence). For the CDR3, the DNA is TGTGCCAGCAGTCTACAGGGTTTAGGCACAGATACGCAGTATTTT. This codes for CASSLQGLGTDTQYF.

V is TRBV12-3 or TRBV12-4 and J is TRBJ2-7, with D uncertain. The V end lost 3 bases, the J end lost 2 bases, and 8 bases lay between the germline ends. The CDR3 covers 13 residues. CDR3 nucleotide sequence: TGTGCCAGCAGTTTCGACCGGGCCTACGAGCAGTACTTC. This sequence encodes CASSFDRAYEQYF.

The rearrangement joins TRBV27 to TRBJ1-6; D call uncertain. The CDR3 totals 14 residues. The germline V gene encodes CDR1 MNHEY and CDR2 SMNVEV (reference sequence). V lost 5 bases to trimming and J lost 4 bases, with 9 bases between them. In nucleotides, the CDR3 is TGTGCCAGCAGTCCAGATTTGTATAATTCACCCCTCCACTTT. Its protein is CASSPDLYNSPLHF.

This clone is a singleton in its sample. The CDR3, as DNA: TGTGCCAGCAGACTTGGGACAGGGGTCACCTACGAGCAGTACTTC. Translated, it gives CASRLGTGVTYEQYF. V is TRBV6-5 and J is TRBJ2-7; 10 bases are a match to TRBD1. Trimming removed 6 bases from V and 2 bases from J; junction bases left unmatched: 7. The CDR3 is 15 residues long. Germline V gives CDR1 MNHEY, CDR2 SVGAGI.

This chain uses TRBV5-1 with TRBJ1-2, with a possible D match to TRBD1 (6 bases). V was cut by 1 base and J by 1 base, with 11 bases left in between. Germline V lookup: CDR1 SGHRS, CDR2 YFSETQ. There are 15 residues in the CDR3. The CDR3 sequence: CASSLTQGINYGYTF. In DNA, the CDR3 is TGCGCCAGCAGCTTGACCCAGGGGATTAACTATGGCTACACCTTC.

This chain connects TRBV2 to TRBJ2-3; 9 bases line up with TRBD2. The CDR3 contains 14 residues. Trimming took 5 bases from V and 6 from J; bases not matched to a gene: 6. CDR1 is SNHLY, CDR2 FYNNEI, per germline. The CDR3 is CASSKGLAGDTQYF. CDR3 DNA sequence: TGTGCCAGCAGTAAGGGACTAGCAGGTGATACGCAGTATTTT.

J is TRBJ1-6 and V is TRBV7-9; perhaps TRBD1 as D (6 bases). Germline-derived CDR1 and CDR2 are SEHNR and FQNEAQ (reference sequence). The V end was cut by 3 bases, the J end by 7 bases, with 10 bases between. The CDR3 is made up of 14 amino acids. CDR3 sequence: CASSLDSQNSPLHF. The CDR3 coding sequence is TGTGCCAGCAGCTTGGACAGTCAAAATTCACCCCTCCACTTT. Full variable domain (missing parts from reference TRBV7-9 and TRBJ1-6): DTGVSQNPRHKITKRGQNVTFRCDPISEHNRLYWYRQTLGQGPEFLTYFQNEAQLEKSRLLSDRFSAERPKGSFSTLEIQRTEQGDSAMYLCASSLDSQNSPLHFGNGTRLTVT.

The rearrangement links TRBV11-2 to TRBJ2-5, with D perhaps matching TRBD1 (5 bases). Trimming removed 3 bases from V and 2 bases from J, with 7 bases in between. The CDR3 is 13 residues long. Germline CDR1 reads SGHAT; CDR2 reads FQNNGV. The CDR3 DNA is TGTGCCAGCAGCTTGGGGCAGCAAGAGACCCAGTACTTC. Protein: CASSLGQQETQYF.

This clone showed up just a few times. This sequence joins TRBV3-1 (or the pseudogene TRBV3-2) and TRBJ1-2; D is unclear. CDR1 LGHDT and CDR2 YNNKEL come from the germline V gene (reference sequence). V shed 1 base and J shed 6 bases, with 9 bases lying between them. The CDR3 contains 13 residues. CDR3: CASSQARADGYTF. The CDR3 DNA reads TGTGCCAGCAGCCAAGCCCGCGCCGATGGCTACACCTTC.

The chain uses TRBV7-9 and TRBJ1-5, with D perhaps TRBD1 (5 bases). The V gene's germline CDR1 is SEHNR and CDR2 FQNEAQ (reference sequence). Trimming cost V 5 bases and J 1 base, with 9 bases left between them. CDR3 length: 14 residues. The CDR3 bases are TGTGCCAGCAGCCCTACAGGAAGCAATCAGCCCCAGCATTTT. Its translation is CASSPTGSNQPQHF.

This clone was detected only a few times. The rearrangement links TRBV10-3 to TRBJ2-5; 11 positions match TRBD1. The CDR3 is made up of 16 amino acids. J gave up 0 bases and V 6 bases, and 6 bases lay outside the gene matches. Germline assignment: CDR1 ENHRY and CDR2 SYGVKD. This CDR3 reads CAIRDRDRGDQETQYF. Written as DNA, the CDR3 is TGTGCCATCAGAGATAGGGACAGGGGGGACCAAGAGACCCAGTACTTC.